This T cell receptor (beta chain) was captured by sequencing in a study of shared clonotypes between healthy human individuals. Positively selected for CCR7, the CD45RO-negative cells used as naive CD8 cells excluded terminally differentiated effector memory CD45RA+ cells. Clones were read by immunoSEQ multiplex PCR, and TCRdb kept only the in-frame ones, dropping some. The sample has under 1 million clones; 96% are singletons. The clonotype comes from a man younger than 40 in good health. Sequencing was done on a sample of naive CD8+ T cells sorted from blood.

The CDR3 region is CASRVGGSYEQYF. The DNA for the CDR3 is TGTGCCAGCAGGGTGGGAGGCTCCTACGAGCAGTACTTC. V and J are TRBV7-2 and TRBJ2-7; possibly TRBD2 for D (6 bases). Germline V CDR1 and CDR2: SGHTA, FQGNSA. Trimming took 6 bases from V and 0 from J, leaving 9 bases between them. The CDR3 is made up of 13 amino acids.